The sequence of this T cell receptor (beta chain) was determined in a study of OX40 agonist ivuxolimab in advanced cancers. Trimming at V came to 3 bases and at J to 0 bases, leaving 3 bases not matched to a gene. This CDR3 comprises 16 residues. The germline V gene has CDR1 SGDLS and CDR2 YYNGEE. The protocol was immunoSEQ multiplex PCR, while the TCRdb copy is restricted to in-frame clones and leaves out a portion. The table has tens of thousands of clones, about four fifths seen once. The sequencing used CD4+ or CD8+ T cells sorted from blood, collected in a trial of the OX40 agonist ivuxolimab. This sequence originates from an adult with an advanced solid tumor such as melanoma, head and neck, liver or kidney cancer. The chain recombines TRBV9 with TRBJ2-1; TRBD1 matches 10 bases. The CDR3 protein is CASSGGTGVSYNEQFF. As DNA, the CDR3 is TGTGCCAGCAGCGGAGGGACAGGGGTCTCCTACAATGAGCAGTTCTTC.